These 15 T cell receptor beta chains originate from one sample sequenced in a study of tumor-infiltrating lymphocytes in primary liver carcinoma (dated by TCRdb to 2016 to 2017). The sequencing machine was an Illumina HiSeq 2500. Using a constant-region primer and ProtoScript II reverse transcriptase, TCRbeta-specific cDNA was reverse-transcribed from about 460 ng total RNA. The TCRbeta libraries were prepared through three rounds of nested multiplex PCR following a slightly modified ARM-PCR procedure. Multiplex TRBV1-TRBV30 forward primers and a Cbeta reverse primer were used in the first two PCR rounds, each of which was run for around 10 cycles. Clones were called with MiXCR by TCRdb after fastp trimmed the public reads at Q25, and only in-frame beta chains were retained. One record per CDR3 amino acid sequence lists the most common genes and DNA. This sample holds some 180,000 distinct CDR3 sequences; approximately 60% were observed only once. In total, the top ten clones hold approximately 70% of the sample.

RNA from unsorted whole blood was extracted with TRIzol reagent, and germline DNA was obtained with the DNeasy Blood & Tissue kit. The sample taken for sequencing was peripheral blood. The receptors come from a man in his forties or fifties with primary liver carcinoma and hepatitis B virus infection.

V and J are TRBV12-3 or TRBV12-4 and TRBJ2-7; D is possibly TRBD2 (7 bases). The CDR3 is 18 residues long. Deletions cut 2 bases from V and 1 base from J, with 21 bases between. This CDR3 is CASSLRAEKGGISYEQYF. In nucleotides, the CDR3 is TGTGCCAGCAGTTTACGGGCGGAAAAGGGGGGGATTTCCTACGAGCAGTACTTC.

The CDR3 DNA is TGTGCCAGCAGCCAAGAACTGACAGGGAAGGATGGCTACACCTTC. Protein product: CASSQELTGKDGYTF. The chain has TRBV4-2 and TRBJ1-2, with TRBD1 matching over 7 bases. Germline V CDR1 and CDR2: LGHNA, YNFKEQ. Trimming took 0 bases from V and 6 from J; bases not matched to a gene: 7. The CDR3 spans 15 residues.

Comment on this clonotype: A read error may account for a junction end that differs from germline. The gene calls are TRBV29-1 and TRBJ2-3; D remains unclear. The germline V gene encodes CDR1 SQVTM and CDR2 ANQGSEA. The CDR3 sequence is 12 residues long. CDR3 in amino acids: CSVDPNTDRQYF. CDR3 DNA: TGCAGCGTTGACCCCAACACAGATAGGCAGTATTTT.

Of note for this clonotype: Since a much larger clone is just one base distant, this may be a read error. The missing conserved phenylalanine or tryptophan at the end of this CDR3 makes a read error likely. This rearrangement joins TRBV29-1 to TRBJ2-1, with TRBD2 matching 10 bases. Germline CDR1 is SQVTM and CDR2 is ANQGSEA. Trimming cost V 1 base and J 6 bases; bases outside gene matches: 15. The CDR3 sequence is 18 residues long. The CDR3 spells CSVEGGSSGGPFVNEQFL. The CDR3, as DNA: TGCAGCGTTGAAGGGGGGTCTAGCGGGGGACCCTTTGTCAATGAGCAGTTCCTC.

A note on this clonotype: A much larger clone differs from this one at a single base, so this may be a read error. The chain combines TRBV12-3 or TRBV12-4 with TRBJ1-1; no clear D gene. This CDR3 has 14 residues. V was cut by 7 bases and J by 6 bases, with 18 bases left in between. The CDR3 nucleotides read TGTGCCAGCACCCCTGACCCATCGGCGGCTGAAGCTTTCTTT. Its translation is CASTPDPSAAEAFF.

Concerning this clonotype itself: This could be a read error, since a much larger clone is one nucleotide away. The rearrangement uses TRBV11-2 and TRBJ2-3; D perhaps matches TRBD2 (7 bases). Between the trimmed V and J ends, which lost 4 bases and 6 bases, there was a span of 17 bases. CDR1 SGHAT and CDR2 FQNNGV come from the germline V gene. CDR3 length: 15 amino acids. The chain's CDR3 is CASSSVVEGGDTQYF. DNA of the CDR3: TGTGCCAGCAGCTCAGTTGTTGAGGGGGGGGATACGCAGTATTTT.

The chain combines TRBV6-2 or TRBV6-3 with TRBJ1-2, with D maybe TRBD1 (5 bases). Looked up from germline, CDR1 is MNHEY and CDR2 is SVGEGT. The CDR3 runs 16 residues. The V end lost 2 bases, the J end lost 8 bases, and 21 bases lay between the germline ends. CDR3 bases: TGTGCCAGCAGTTACCGCTCCGGGACCCGCCTAGGAGGCTACACCTTC. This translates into CASSYRSGTRLGGYTF.

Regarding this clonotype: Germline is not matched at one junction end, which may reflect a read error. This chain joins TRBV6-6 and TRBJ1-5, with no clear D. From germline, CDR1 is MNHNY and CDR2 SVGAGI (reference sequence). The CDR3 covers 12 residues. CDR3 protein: CASSRPNQSQHF. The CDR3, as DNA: TGCGCCAGCAGCAGGCCTAATCAGTCCCAGCATTTT.

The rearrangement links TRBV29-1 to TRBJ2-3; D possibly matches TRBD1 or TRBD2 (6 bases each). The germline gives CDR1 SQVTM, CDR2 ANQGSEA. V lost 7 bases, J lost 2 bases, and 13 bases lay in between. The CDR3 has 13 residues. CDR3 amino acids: CSAKGGFTDTQYF. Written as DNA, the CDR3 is TGCAGCGCCAAAGGGGGGTTCACAGATACGCAGTATTTT.

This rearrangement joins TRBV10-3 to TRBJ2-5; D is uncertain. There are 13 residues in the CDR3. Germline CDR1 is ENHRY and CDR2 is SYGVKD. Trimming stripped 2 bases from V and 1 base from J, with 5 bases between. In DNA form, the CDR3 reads TGTGCCATCAGTGAGGGATTCCAAGAGACCCAGTACTTC. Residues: CAISEGFQETQYF.

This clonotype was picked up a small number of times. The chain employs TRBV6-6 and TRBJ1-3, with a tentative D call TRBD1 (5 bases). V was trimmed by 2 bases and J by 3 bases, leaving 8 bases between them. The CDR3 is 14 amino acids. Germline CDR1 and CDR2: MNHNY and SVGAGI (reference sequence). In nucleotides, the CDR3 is TGTGCCAGCAGTTACATAGACAGTGGAAACACCATATATTTT. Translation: CASSYIDSGNTIYF.

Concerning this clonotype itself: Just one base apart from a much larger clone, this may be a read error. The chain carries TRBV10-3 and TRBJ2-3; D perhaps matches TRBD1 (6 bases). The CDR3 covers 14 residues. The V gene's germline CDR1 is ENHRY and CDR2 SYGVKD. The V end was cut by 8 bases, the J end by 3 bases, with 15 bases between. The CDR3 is CAIRGGAGTDTQYF. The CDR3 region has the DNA TGTGCCATCCGTGGGGGCGCAGGTACAGATACGCAGTATTTT.

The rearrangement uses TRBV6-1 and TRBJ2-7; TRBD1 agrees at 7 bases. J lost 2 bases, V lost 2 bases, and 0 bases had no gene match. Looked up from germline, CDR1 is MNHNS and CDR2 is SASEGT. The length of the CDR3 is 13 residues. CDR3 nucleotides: TGTGCCAGCAGTGAAAGGGGGCCCTACGAGCAGTACTTC. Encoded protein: CASSERGPYEQYF.

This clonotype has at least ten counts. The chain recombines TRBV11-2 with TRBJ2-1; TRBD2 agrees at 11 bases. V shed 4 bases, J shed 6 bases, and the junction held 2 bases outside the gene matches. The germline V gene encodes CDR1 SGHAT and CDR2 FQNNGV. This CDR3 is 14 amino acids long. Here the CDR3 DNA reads TGTGCCAGCAGCTCGGGACTAGCGGTCAATGAGCAGTTCTTC. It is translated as CASSSGLAVNEQFF.

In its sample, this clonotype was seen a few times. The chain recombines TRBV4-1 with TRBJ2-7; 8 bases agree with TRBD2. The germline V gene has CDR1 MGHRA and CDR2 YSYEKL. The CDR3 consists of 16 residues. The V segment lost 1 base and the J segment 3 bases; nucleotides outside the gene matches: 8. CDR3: CASSQVSAGGLYEQYF. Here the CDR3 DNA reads TGCGCCAGCAGCCAAGTATCCGCGGGGGGCCTCTACGAGCAGTACTTC.